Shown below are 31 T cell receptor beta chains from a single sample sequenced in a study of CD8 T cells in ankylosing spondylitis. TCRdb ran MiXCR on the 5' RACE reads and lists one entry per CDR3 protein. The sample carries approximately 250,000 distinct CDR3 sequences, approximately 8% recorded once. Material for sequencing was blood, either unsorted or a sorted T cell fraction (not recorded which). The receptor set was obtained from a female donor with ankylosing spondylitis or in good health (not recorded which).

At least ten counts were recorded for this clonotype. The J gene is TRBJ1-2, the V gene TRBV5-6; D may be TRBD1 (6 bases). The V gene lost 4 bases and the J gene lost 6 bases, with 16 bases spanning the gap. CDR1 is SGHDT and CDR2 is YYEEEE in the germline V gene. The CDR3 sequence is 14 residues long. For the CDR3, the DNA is TGTGCCAGCAGCATTCCAGGGGTTAGCCATGGCTACACCTTC. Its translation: CASSIPGVSHGYTF.

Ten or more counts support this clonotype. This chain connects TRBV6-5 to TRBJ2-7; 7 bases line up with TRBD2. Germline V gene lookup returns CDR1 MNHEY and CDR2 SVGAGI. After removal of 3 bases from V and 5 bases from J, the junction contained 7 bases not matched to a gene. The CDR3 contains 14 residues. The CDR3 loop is CASSYAGVLNEQYF. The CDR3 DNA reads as TGTGCCAGCAGTTATGCGGGAGTTCTCAACGAGCAGTACTTC.

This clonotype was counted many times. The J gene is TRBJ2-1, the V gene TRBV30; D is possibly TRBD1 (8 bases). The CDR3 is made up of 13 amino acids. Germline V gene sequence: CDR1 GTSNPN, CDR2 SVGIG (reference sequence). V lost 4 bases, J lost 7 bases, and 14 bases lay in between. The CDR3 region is CAWNRGGWNEQFF. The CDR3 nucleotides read TGTGCCTGGAACAGGGGGGGTTGGAATGAGCAGTTCTTC.

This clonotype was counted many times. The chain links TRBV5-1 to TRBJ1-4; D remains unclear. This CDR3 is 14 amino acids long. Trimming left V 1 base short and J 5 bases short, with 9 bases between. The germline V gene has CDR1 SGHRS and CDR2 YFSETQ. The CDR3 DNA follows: TGCGCCAGCAGCTTGTTAACCGGAAATGAAAAACTGTTTTTT. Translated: CASSLLTGNEKLFF.

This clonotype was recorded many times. CDR3 residues: CASGPLSRQSLETQYF. The CDR3 DNA reads as TGTGCTAGTGGCCCCCTCTCGAGACAGTCGCTCGAGACCCAGTACTTC. This chain connects TRBV12-5 to TRBJ2-5; weak D call: TRBD1 (5 bases). This CDR3 comprises 16 residues. In germline, CDR1 is LGHNT, CDR2 FRNRAP. Deletions cut 6 bases from V and 5 bases from J, with 22 bases between.

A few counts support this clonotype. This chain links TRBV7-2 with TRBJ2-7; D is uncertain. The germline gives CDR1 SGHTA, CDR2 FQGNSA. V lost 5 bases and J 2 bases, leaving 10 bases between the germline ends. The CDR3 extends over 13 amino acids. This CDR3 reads CASSTGVTYEQYF. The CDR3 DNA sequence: TGTGCCAGCAGCACGGGCGTTACCTACGAGCAGTACTTC.

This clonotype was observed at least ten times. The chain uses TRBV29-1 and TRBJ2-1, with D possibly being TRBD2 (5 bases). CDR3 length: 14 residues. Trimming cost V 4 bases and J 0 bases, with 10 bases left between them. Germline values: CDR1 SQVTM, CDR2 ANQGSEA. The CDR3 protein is CSVVSGSSYNEQFF. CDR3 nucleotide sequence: TGCAGCGTTGTAAGCGGCAGCTCCTACAATGAGCAGTTCTTC.

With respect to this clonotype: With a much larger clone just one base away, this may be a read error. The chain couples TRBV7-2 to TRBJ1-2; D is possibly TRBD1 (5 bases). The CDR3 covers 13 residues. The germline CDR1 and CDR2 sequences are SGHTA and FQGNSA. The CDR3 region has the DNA TGTGCCGGCAGCCTCCGACAGAATAGTGGCTACACCTTC. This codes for CAGSLRQNSGYTF. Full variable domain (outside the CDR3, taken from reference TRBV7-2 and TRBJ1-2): GAGVSQSPSNKVTEKGKDVELRCDPISGHTALYWYRQSLGQGLEFLIYFQGNSAPDKSGLPSDRFSAERTGGSVSTLTIQRTQQEDSAVYLCAGSLRQNSGYTFGSGTRLTVV.

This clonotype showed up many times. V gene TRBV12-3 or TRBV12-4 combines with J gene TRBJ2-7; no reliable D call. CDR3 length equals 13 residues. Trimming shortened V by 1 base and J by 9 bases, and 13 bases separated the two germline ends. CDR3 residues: CASSLGGVGPQYF. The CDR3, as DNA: TGTGCCAGCAGTTTAGGGGGTGTAGGTCCGCAGTACTTC.

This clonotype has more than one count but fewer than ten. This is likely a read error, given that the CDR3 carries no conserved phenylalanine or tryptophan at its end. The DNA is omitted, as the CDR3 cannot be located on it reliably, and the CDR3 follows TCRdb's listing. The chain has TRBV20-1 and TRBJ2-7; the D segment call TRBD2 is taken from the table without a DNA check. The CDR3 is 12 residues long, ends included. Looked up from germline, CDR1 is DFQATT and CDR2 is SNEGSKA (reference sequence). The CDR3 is CSASGLAGGLLL.

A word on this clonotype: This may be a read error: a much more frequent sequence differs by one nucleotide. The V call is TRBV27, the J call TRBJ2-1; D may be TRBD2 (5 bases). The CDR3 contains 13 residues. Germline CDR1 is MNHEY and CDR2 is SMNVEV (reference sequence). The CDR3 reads CVSGGRSYNEQFF. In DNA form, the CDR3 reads TGTGTCAGCGGCGGGCGCTCCTACAATGAGCAGTTCTTC.

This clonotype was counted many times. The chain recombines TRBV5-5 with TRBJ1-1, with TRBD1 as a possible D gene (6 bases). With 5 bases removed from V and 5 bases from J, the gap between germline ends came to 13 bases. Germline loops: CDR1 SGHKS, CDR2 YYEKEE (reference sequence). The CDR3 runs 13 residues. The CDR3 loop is CASSRDTKTEAFF. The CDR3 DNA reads TGTGCCAGCAGTAGGGACACCAAGACTGAAGCTTTCTTT.

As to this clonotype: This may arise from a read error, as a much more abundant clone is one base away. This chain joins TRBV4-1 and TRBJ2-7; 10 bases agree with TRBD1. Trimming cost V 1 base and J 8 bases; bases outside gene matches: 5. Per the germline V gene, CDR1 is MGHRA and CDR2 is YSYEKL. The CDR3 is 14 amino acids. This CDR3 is CASSQGQGAYKQYF. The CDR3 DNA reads TGCGCCAGCAGCCAAGGACAGGGGGCTTACAAGCAGTACTTC.

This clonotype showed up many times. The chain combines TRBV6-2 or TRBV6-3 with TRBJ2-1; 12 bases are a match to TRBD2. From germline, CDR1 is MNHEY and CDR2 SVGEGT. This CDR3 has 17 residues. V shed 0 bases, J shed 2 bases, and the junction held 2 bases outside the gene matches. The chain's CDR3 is CASSYSRTSGTYNEQFF. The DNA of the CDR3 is TGTGCCAGCAGTTACTCTCGGACTAGCGGGACCTACAATGAGCAGTTCTTC.

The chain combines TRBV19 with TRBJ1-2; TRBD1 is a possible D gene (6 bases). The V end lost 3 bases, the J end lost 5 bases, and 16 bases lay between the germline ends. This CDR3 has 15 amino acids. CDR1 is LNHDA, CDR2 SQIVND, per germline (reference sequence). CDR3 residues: CASSIGTPTKYGYTF. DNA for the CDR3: TGTGCCAGTAGTATCGGGACACCTACCAAGTATGGCTACACCTTC.

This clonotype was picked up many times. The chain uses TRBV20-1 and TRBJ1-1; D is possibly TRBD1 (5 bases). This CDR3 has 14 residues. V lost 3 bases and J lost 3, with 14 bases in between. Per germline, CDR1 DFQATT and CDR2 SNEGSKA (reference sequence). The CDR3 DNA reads TGCAGTGCTAGGTACACCTGGGGGGACACTGAAGCTTTCTTT. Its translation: CSARYTWGDTEAFF.

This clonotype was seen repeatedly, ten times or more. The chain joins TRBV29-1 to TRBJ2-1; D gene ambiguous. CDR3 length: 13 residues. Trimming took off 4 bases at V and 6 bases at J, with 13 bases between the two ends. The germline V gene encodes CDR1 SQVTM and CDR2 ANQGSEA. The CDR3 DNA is TGCAGCGTTGGACCGGTCGGGCGCAATGAGCAGTTCTTC. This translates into CSVGPVGRNEQFF.

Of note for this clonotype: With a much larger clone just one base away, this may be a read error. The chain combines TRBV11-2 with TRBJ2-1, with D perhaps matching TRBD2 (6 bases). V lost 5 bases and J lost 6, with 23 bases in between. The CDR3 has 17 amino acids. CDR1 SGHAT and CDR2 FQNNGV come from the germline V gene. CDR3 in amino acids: CASSERPGTSPPNEQFF. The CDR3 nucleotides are TGTGCCAGCAGCGAAAGGCCCGGGACTTCGCCGCCCAATGAGCAGTTCTTC. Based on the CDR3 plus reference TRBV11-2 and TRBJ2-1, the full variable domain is EAGVAQSPRYKIIEKRQSVAFWCNPISGHATLYWYQQILGQGPKLLIQFQNNGVVDDSQLPKDRFSAERLKGVDSTLKIQPAKLEDSAVYLCASSERPGTSPPNEQFFGPGTRLTVL.

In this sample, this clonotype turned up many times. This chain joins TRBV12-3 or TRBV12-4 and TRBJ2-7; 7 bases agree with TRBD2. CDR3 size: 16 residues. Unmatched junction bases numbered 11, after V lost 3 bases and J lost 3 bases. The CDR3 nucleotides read TGTGCCAGCAGTTTTGGGAGGGCCAACCATCACTACGAGCAGTACTTC. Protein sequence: CASSFGRANHHYEQYF.

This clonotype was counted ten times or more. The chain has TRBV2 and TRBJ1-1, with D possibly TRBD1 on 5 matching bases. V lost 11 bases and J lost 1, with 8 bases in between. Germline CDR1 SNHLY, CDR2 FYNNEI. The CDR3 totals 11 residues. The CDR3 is CAGGQNTEAFF. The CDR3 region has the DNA TGTGCCGGTGGACAGAACACTGAAGCTTTCTTT.

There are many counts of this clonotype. The CDR3, as DNA: TGTGCCAGCAGCCGGAGGCCGGGGCAAAATGAGCAGTTCTTC. Protein product: CASSRRPGQNEQFF. This rearrangement joins TRBV3-1 to TRBJ2-1; D may correspond to TRBD1 or TRBD2 (5 bases each). The CDR3 extends over 14 amino acids. Germline values: CDR1 LGHDT, CDR2 YNNKEL (reference sequence). V was shortened by 4 bases and J by 7 bases, with 14 bases between the two germline ends.

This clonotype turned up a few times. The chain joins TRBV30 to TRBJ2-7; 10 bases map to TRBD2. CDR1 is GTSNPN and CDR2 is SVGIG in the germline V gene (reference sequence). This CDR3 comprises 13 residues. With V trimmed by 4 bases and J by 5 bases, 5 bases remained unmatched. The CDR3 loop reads CAWTSGSSDEQYF. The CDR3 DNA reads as TGTGCCTGGACTAGCGGGAGTAGTGACGAGCAGTACTTC.

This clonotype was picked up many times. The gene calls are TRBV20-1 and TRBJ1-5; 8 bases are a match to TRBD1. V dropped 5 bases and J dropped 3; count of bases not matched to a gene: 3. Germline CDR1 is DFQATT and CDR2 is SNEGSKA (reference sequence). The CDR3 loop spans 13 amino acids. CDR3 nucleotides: TGCAGTGCTTTCCAGGGGGCCAATCAGCCCCAGCATTTT. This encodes CSAFQGANQPQHF.

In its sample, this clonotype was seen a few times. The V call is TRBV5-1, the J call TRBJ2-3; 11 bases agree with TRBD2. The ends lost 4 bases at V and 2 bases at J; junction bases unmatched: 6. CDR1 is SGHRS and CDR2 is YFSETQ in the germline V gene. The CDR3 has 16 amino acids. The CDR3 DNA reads TGCGCCAGCAGCGGGGGACTAGCGGAGTCCACAGATACGCAGTATTTT. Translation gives CASSGGLAESTDTQYF.

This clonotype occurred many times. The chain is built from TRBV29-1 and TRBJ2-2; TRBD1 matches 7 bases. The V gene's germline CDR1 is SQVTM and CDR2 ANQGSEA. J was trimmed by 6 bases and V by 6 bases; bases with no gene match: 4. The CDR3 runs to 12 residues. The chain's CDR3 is CSVLQGSGELFF. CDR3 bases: TGCAGCGTCCTACAGGGGTCCGGGGAGCTGTTTTTT.

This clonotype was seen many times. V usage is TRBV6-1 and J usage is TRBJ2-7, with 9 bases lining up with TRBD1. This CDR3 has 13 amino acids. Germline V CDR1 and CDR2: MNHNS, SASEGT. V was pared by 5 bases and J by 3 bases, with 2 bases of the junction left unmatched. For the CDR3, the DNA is TGTGCCAGCAGTCGGGACAGGGACTACGAGCAGTACTTC. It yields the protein CASSRDRDYEQYF.

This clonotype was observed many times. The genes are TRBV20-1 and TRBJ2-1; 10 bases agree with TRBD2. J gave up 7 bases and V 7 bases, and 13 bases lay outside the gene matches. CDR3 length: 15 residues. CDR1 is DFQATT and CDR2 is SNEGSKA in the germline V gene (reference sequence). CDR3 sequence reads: CSVQRPSGSKNEQFF. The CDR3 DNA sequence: TGCAGTGTCCAGAGGCCTAGCGGGAGCAAGAATGAGCAGTTCTTC.

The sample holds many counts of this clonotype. The CDR3 DNA sequence: TGCGCCAGCAGCTCCGCGTTTAGCGGGATAGCCTACGAGCAGTACTTC. Its translation: CASSSAFSGIAYEQYF. The genes are TRBV5-1 and TRBJ2-7; 8 nucleotides align to TRBD2. This CDR3 has 16 residues. Germline V gene data show CDR1 as SGHRS and CDR2 as YFSETQ. V shed 3 bases and J 2 bases; nucleotides not matched to a gene: 10.

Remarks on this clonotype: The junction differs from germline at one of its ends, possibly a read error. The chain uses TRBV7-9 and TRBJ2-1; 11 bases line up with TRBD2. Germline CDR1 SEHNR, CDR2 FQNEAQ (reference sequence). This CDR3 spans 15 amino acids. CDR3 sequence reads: CSSSTSGRAYNEQFF. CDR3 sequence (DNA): TGTTCCAGCTCCACTAGCGGGAGAGCCTACAATGAGCAGTTCTTC.

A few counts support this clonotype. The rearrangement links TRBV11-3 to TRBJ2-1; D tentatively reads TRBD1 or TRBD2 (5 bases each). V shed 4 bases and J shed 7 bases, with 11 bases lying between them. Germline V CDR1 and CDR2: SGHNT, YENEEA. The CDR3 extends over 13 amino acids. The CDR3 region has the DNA TGTGCCAGCAGCTGGGGACGCCTTAATGAGCAGTTCTTC. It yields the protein CASSWGRLNEQFF. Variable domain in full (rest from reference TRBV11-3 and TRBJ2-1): EAGVVQSPRYKIIEKKQPVAFWCNPISGHNTLYWYLQNLGQGPELLIRYENEEAVDDSQLPKDRFSAERLKGVDSTLKIQPAELGDSAVYLCASSWGRLNEQFFGPGTRLTVL.

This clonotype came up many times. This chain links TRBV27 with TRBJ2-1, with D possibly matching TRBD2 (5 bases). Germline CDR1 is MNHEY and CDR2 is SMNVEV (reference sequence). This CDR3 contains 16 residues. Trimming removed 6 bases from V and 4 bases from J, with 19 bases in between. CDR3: CASRPIGVGAYNEQFF. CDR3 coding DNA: TGTGCCAGCAGGCCCATCGGGGTAGGAGCTTACAATGAGCAGTTCTTC.